This entry features one T cell receptor (beta chain) sequence. Its antigen has not been determined. The sample holds no much larger clone one base away, and base qualities are not on file. This sample is drawn from a study of post-analysis software for immune sequencing data (dated by TCRdb to between 2015 and 2016). General notes on the study: Recorded disease courses included relapsing-remitting, secondary progressive and progressive-relapsing multiple sclerosis, with some patients lacking subtype annotation. A subset of samples was prepared in parallel using single-end sample barcoding, then pooled and co-amplified after Illumina adapter ligation. The multiple sclerosis patient repertoires were compared with 11 previously published healthy control repertoires from donors aged about 6 to 26 years.

TCR beta repertoires were profiled from peripheral blood of roughly 13 young patients with multiple sclerosis to demonstrate the VDJtools post-analysis software. Multiple sclerosis patients were children and adolescents aged roughly 6 to 15 years. Library generation was performed with PCR. This sample was sequenced with an Illumina HiSeq 2500. Unique molecular identifiers were incorporated into TCR beta cDNA libraries to reduce PCR and sequencing biases. Per 1 to 10 million input T cells, some 500,000 cDNA molecules were obtained, such that each molecule approximated one T cell. The same protocol used for the earlier healthy control dataset was applied to prepare and sequence the patient libraries. Samples belonging to the same batch were prepared together, multiplexed and sequenced on a shared HiSeq lane. The study's own analysis went as follows. MIGEC handled the raw barcoded reads, throwing out single-read molecular identifier groups before consensus assembly and CDR3 extraction. VDJtools was used for post-analysis of the clonotype tables, and diversity was normalized by down-sampling every dataset to the size of the smallest sample. In repertoire overlap clustering, CDR3 amino acid sequences, but not nucleotide sequences, were matched to correct batch-related cross-sample contamination. Starting from the raw public reads, TCRdb applied fastp trimming at Q25, assembled clones with MiXCR and retained in-frame beta chains. When rows share a CDR3 protein, they turn into one entry using the most common DNA and genes. For this entry, the V and J calls and clone size follow TCRdb and not the study's own pipeline. A total of about 680,000 distinct CDR3 sequences appear in this sample, approximately 59% of them only once. The top ten hold about 11% of the sample.

Broad study findings and their caveats: Four to six TRBV segments, including TRBV5-6, TRBV5-1 and TRBV20-1, were significantly more frequent in patients than controls. When samples were clustered directly using the F measure, samples prepared in the same batch co-clustered strongly, which prompted a batch-effect correction. Multiple sclerosis patients had significantly lower normalized Chao1 diversity than controls, a result that suggests substantial peripheral T-cell clonal expansion. The control group was slightly older than the multiple sclerosis patient group.

The cysteine opens and the phenylalanine closes a CDR3 of 15 amino acids. Only CDR3 DNA remains: 45 bases, in frame from the first base. According to the germline V gene, CDR1 reads SGHRS and CDR2 reads YFSETQ. Trimmed from V: 2 bases; trimmed from J: 5 bases; junction bases lacking a gene match: 1. The sequenced sample consisted of blood. The rearrangement combines TRBV5-1 with TRBJ2-1; 13 middle bases align to TRBD2. The source is a girl aged 2 to 9 with multiple sclerosis. The CDR3 protein sequence reads: CASSFTSGGDNEQFF. The DNA is TGCGCCAGCAGCTTTACTAGCGGGGGGGACAATGAGCAGTTCTTC.